A single sample is the source of the 31 T cell receptor beta chains below, sequenced in a study of blood T cells in healthy people across ages. Combining a sample-barcoded 5' primer with a J-beta primer mix, a second PCR ran for roughly 6 to 12 cycles. TCRdb called the 5' RACE reads again in MiXCR, with one record for every CDR3 protein. The sample lists roughly 1.4 million distinct CDR3 sequences, almost 60% seen once, with 6.5% to 8% in the top ten. The sequenced material came from blood. These receptor sequences come from a man between 18 and 29 years old in good health.

V and J are TRBV6-6 and TRBJ2-5; D is possibly TRBD1 (6 bases). Deletions cut 2 bases from V and 4 bases from J, with 17 bases between. CDR1 is MNHNY, CDR2 SVGAGI, per germline (reference sequence). There are 16 residues in the CDR3. CDR3 nucleotide sequence: TGTGCCAGCAGTTACAAAACAGGGCCCTCCGTAGAGACCCAGTACTTC. Translated, it gives CASSYKTGPSVETQYF.

This chain links TRBV4-1 with TRBJ2-3, with D possibly being TRBD1 (5 bases). Trimming stripped 6 bases from V and 1 base from J, with 11 bases between. CDR1 is MGHRA and CDR2 is YSYEKL in the germline V gene. The CDR3 contains 14 residues. In DNA, the CDR3 is TGCGCCAGCAGTCCGGACAAAGGCACAGATACGCAGTATTTT. It translates to CASSPDKGTDTQYF.

This chain connects TRBV5-6 to TRBJ2-1; TRBD2 is a possible D gene (6 bases). Trimming took off 3 bases at V and 1 base at J, with 20 bases between the two ends. The CDR3 totals 18 residues. Germline lookup yields CDR1 SGHDT and CDR2 YYEEEE. The chain's CDR3 is CASSWWVIRGSSYNEQFF. In DNA, the CDR3 is TGTGCCAGCAGCTGGTGGGTAATACGGGGGAGTTCCTACAATGAGCAGTTCTTC.

V is TRBV14 and J is TRBJ1-6, with 7 bases fitting TRBD1. Trimming removed 0 bases from V and 9 bases from J; junction bases left unmatched: 8. The CDR3 is 16 residues long. CDR1 and CDR2 (germline): SGHDN, FVKESK. CDR3 protein: CASSQDHGAGGSPLHF. The CDR3 DNA reads TGTGCCAGCAGCCAAGATCACGGGGCAGGGGGTTCACCCCTCCACTTT.

This chain connects TRBV24-1 to TRBJ2-6; perhaps D is TRBD1 or TRBD2 (5 bases each). Germline V lookup: CDR1 KGHDR, CDR2 SFDVKD. Trimming stripped 10 bases from V and 4 bases from J, with 10 bases between. This CDR3 has 13 amino acids. CDR3 sequence (DNA): TGTGCCACGATGGGGGACGGGGCCAACGTCCTGACTTTC. This codes for CATMGDGANVLTF.

This clonotype has more than one count but fewer than ten. The chain employs TRBV10-3 and TRBJ1-2; D is unclear. This CDR3 has 13 amino acids. Germline loops: CDR1 ENHRY, CDR2 SYGVKD. V lost 11 bases, J lost 4 bases, and 17 bases lay in between. The CDR3 loop reads CAGSDGTFYGYTF. The CDR3 bases are TGTGCCGGATCGGACGGAACATTCTATGGCTACACCTTC.

This clonotype appeared once. The chain recombines TRBV2 with TRBJ1-4; D possibly corresponds to TRBD1 (5 bases). Germline V gives CDR1 SNHLY, CDR2 FYNNEI. Between the trimmed V and J ends, which lost 1 base and 5 bases, there was a span of 20 bases. This CDR3 contains 18 residues. The DNA for the CDR3 is TGTGCCAGCAGTGAAGGAATTACGATGGCAGGGATGAATGAAAAACTGTTTTTT. This encodes CASSEGITMAGMNEKLFF.

This chain uses TRBV20-1 with TRBJ2-3; D could derive from TRBD1 or TRBD2 (6 bases each). The CDR3 consists of 15 residues. The ends were cut back, 1 base at V and 5 bases at J, with 16 bases in the middle. CDR1 DFQATT and CDR2 SNEGSKA come from the germline V gene (reference sequence). CDR3 sequence: CSARGGVGGRDTQYF. Here the CDR3 DNA reads TGCAGTGCTAGAGGAGGCGTGGGGGGCAGAGATACGCAGTATTTT.

In its sample, this clonotype was seen a few times. The V call is TRBV3-1, the J call TRBJ1-2, with D unclear. The CDR3 has 13 amino acids. The germline V and J ends were trimmed by 4 bases and 8 bases, with 14 bases remaining between them. The germline gives CDR1 LGHDT, CDR2 YNNKEL (reference sequence). The CDR3, as DNA: TGTGCCAGCAGCCCGACGAGGGTTTCGGGCTACACCTTC. It specifies CASSPTRVSGYTF.

This rearrangement joins TRBV9 to TRBJ1-2; D might be TRBD1 (5 bases). V dropped 2 bases and J dropped 6 bases, with 17 bases sitting between them. In germline, CDR1 is SGDLS, CDR2 YYNGEE. The CDR3 has 15 residues. The CDR3 sequence is CASSVTGTWSDGYTF. As DNA, the CDR3 is TGTGCCAGCAGCGTTACCGGGACTTGGAGCGATGGCTACACCTTC.

The CDR3 coding sequence is TGCGCCAGCAGCTTCCGGGACAGGGGGAACGAGCAGTACTTC. As protein: CASSFRDRGNEQYF. This chain connects TRBV5-1 to TRBJ2-7, with 11 nucleotides matching TRBD1. Unmatched junction bases numbered 3, after V lost 2 bases and J lost 5 bases. CDR3 length equals 14 residues. Germline assignment: CDR1 SGHRS and CDR2 YFSETQ.

This clonotype was found a few times. This chain joins TRBV29-1 and TRBJ2-1; the match to TRBD2 covers 10 bases. Germline V lookup: CDR1 SQVTM, CDR2 ANQGSEA. CDR3 size: 13 residues. J gave up 8 bases and V 4 bases, and 5 bases lay outside the gene matches. CDR3 DNA sequence: TGCAGCGTTGGCAGCGGGAGGGTCGATGAGCAGTTCTTC. Its protein is CSVGSGRVDEQFF.

This clonotype was seen a single time. The J gene is TRBJ2-5, the V gene TRBV24-1; 8 bases map to TRBD1. J was trimmed by 4 bases and V by 3 bases; bases with no gene match: 3. The germline gives CDR1 KGHDR, CDR2 SFDVKD. CDR3 length: 14 residues. The CDR3 DNA reads TGTGCCACCAGTGATCCCGGGACAGGAGAGACCCAGTACTTC. Encoded protein: CATSDPGTGETQYF.

This clonotype has just a few counts. This sequence joins TRBV12-3 or TRBV12-4 and TRBJ2-4; D is uncertain. V lost 5 bases and J lost 10, with 15 bases in between. The CDR3 totals 13 residues. In DNA, the CDR3 is TGTGCCAGCAGTCATGACTCTGGAAGGATTCAGTACTTC. Encoded protein: CASSHDSGRIQYF.

The rearrangement joins TRBV21-1 to TRBJ2-4; whether TRBD1, the table's D call, matches the DNA was not checked. TRBV21-1 is listed as a pseudogene. The CDR3 extends over 19 amino acids. Written as DNA, the CDR3 is TGTGCCAGCAGCAAAGTTGGGACGTCTGAAACGCTAGCCAAAAACATTCAGTACTTC. Translation: CASSKVGTSETLAKNIQYF.

This clonotype was seen more than once but under ten times. The rearrangement links TRBV4-3 to TRBJ1-2; TRBD1 aligns across 7 bases. The CDR3 covers 15 residues. In germline, CDR1 is LGHNA, CDR2 YSLEER. The V segment lost 0 bases and the J segment 5 bases; nucleotides outside the gene matches: 6. CDR3 amino acids: CASSQEGQNTYGYTF. In DNA form, the CDR3 reads TGCGCCAGCAGCCAAGAGGGACAGAACACGTATGGCTACACCTTC.

This clonotype appeared a single time. The rearrangement joins TRBV9 to TRBJ2-1; 7 bases are shared with TRBD2. This CDR3 is built from 16 residues. Germline CDR1 is SGDLS and CDR2 is YYNGEE. After removal of 1 base from V and 0 bases from J, the junction contained 4 bases not matched to a gene. CDR3 amino acids: CASSVYGGSSYNEQFF. CDR3 nucleotides: TGTGCCAGCAGCGTATATGGCGGGAGCTCCTACAATGAGCAGTTCTTC.

The V call is TRBV7-8, the J call TRBJ2-2; D gene ambiguous. Germline V CDR1 and CDR2: SGHVS, FQNEAQ. Deletions cut 5 bases from V and 2 bases from J, with 12 bases between. The CDR3 covers 15 residues. CDR3 in DNA: TGTGCCAGCAGCCTTGTCAGGCGTAACACCGGGGAGCTGTTTTTT. Its protein is CASSLVRRNTGELFF.

This sequence joins TRBV7-9 and TRBJ2-1; D is undetermined. CDR3 length equals 13 residues. Trimming stripped 3 bases from V and 9 bases from J, with 12 bases between. The germline V gene has CDR1 SEHNR and CDR2 FQNEAQ (reference sequence). In DNA form, the CDR3 reads TGTGCCAGCAGCTTTGGGGAAGGCGGTGAGCAGTTCTTC. Its translation: CASSFGEGGEQFF.

V and J are TRBV20-1 and TRBJ2-7; 7 bases are shared with TRBD1. The CDR3 is 18 residues long. Trimming took 1 base from V and 2 from J; bases not matched to a gene: 17. Germline assignment: CDR1 DFQATT and CDR2 SNEGSKA (reference sequence). The CDR3 nucleotides are TGCAGTGCTAGAGCCTGGGTGACAGGGTATCCACAAGCCTACGAGCAGTACTTC. Its translation: CSARAWVTGYPQAYEQYF.

The genes are TRBV29-1 and TRBJ2-3, with 12 bases identical to TRBD1. Germline V gene data show CDR1 as SQVTM and CDR2 as ANQGSEA. The CDR3 has 18 amino acids. Unmatched junction bases numbered 16, after V lost 4 bases and J lost 5 bases. CDR3 amino acids: CSVVGYAGTGGTGDTQYF. CDR3 in DNA: TGCAGCGTTGTGGGCTATGCTGGGACAGGGGGCACGGGAGATACGCAGTATTTT.

This chain joins TRBV13 and TRBJ2-7; TRBD2 agrees at 12 bases. The CDR3 consists of 15 residues. Unmatched junction bases numbered 2, after V lost 4 bases and J lost 1 base. In germline, CDR1 is PRHDT, CDR2 FYEKMQ (reference sequence). The CDR3 region has the DNA TGTGCCAGCAGCTGGACTAGCGGGGAATCCTACGAGCAGTACTTC. Its translation is CASSWTSGESYEQYF.

The chain uses TRBV7-9 and TRBJ2-5; the D call may be TRBD1 or TRBD2 (5 bases each). Germline V gene lookup returns CDR1 SEHNR and CDR2 FQNEAQ (reference sequence). The CDR3 consists of 12 residues. V lost 6 bases, J lost 7 bases, and 12 bases lay in between. The CDR3 DNA sequence: TGTGCCAGCAGACCCGGGACGTGGACCCAGTACTTC. As protein: CASRPGTWTQYF. Filled out from reference TRBV7-9 and TRBJ2-5, the complete variable domain reads DTGVSQNPRHKITKRGQNVTFRCDPISEHNRLYWYRQTLGQGPEFLTYFQNEAQLEKSRLLSDRFSAERPKGSFSTLEIQRTEQGDSAMYLCASRPGTWTQYFGPGTRLLVL.

CDR3 sequence reads: CSVHGDTQYF. The CDR3 DNA is TGCAGCGTTCACGGAGATACGCAGTATTTT. J is TRBJ2-3 and V is TRBV29-1; D is unclear. V lost 5 bases to trimming and J lost 5 bases, with 5 bases between them. The CDR3 is 10 amino acids. From germline, CDR1 is SQVTM and CDR2 ANQGSEA.

This chain uses TRBV20-1 with TRBJ2-3; weak D call: TRBD1 (6 bases). Germline-derived CDR1 and CDR2 are DFQATT and SNEGSKA (reference sequence). The CDR3 is made up of 15 amino acids. Trimming shortened V by 4 bases and J by 0 bases, and 14 bases separated the two germline ends. This CDR3 is CSATDRTPSTDTQYF. CDR3 DNA: TGCAGTGCTACCGACAGGACCCCTAGCACAGATACGCAGTATTTT.

The chain employs TRBV4-1 and TRBJ1-3; no clear D. The V gene lost 4 bases and the J gene lost 4 bases, with 17 bases spanning the gap. The CDR3 loop spans 16 amino acids. Germline lookup yields CDR1 MGHRA and CDR2 YSYEKL. The CDR3 DNA follows: TGCGCCAGCAGCCCGGGCCTCACAATGACCGGAAACACCATATATTTT. This codes for CASSPGLTMTGNTIYF.

The chain joins TRBV27 to TRBJ2-7; 7 nucleotides match TRBD1. From germline, CDR1 is MNHEY and CDR2 SMNVEV (reference sequence). V was pared by 6 bases and J by 5 bases, with 10 bases of the junction left unmatched. There are 14 residues in the CDR3. The CDR3 DNA follows: TGTGCCAGCAGCCCGGGACAGAGGTCCGACGAGCAGTACTTC. This sequence encodes CASSPGQRSDEQYF.

The chain has TRBV7-6 and TRBJ2-7; 7 bases map to TRBD1. J gave up 7 bases and V 6 bases, and 15 bases lay outside the gene matches. CDR1 is SGHVS and CDR2 is FNYEAQ in the germline V gene. CDR3 length equals 15 residues. This chain's CDR3 is CASSGAGQVPGEQYF. The CDR3 bases are TGTGCCAGCAGTGGGGCAGGACAGGTCCCAGGGGAGCAGTACTTC. The full variable domain, in which reference TRBV7-6 and TRBJ2-7 provide the parts outside the CDR3, is GAGVSQSPRYKVTKRGQDVALRCDPISGHVSLYWYRQALGQGPEFLTYFNYEAQQDKSGLPNDRFSAERPEGSISTLTIQRTEQRDSAMYRCASSGAGQVPGEQYFGPGTRLTVT.

This rearrangement joins TRBV27 to TRBJ2-5, with D perhaps TRBD1 or TRBD2 (5 bases each). The germline V gene has CDR1 MNHEY and CDR2 SMNVEV (reference sequence). The CDR3 is 11 amino acids. V gave up 5 bases and J gave up 11 bases, with 12 bases separating them. For the CDR3, the DNA is TGTGCCAGCAGTCACCTGGGGGAGCAGTACTTC. Translated: CASSHLGEQYF.

This chain links TRBV4-1 with TRBJ2-2; 10 bases align to TRBD1. In germline, CDR1 is MGHRA, CDR2 YSYEKL. The V and J ends lost 1 base and 1 base, in that order; junction bases with no gene match: 0. The CDR3 sequence is 16 residues long. The CDR3 sequence is CASSQGDRGNTGELFF. CDR3 nucleotides: TGCGCCAGCAGCCAAGGGGACAGGGGGAACACCGGGGAGCTGTTTTTT.

The chain is built from TRBV20-1 and TRBJ2-1, with 12 positions matching TRBD2. There are 15 residues in the CDR3. V dropped 4 bases and J dropped 7; count of bases not matched to a gene: 8. Germline V lookup: CDR1 DFQATT, CDR2 SNEGSKA (reference sequence). CDR3 protein: CSAKHGTSGQNEQFF. In nucleotides, the CDR3 is TGCAGTGCTAAGCATGGGACTAGCGGGCAGAATGAGCAGTTCTTC.